Below are 18 T cell receptor beta chains sequenced from a single sample in a study of technical replicates of blood from a few donors. The data were produced by immunoSEQ multiplex PCR, yet TCRdb's version contains in-frame clones alone and is incomplete. This table holds around 83,000 clones, under 95% found once. The sequencing sample was made of T cells isolated from PBMCs. The receptors were sampled from a human donor in good health.

V is TRBV7-2 and J is TRBJ2-5; 7 nucleotides agree with TRBD1. The CDR3 contains 16 residues. Germline V gene lookup returns CDR1 SGHTA and CDR2 FQGNSA. V was clipped by 7 bases and J by 4 bases; unmatched bases: 15. The CDR3 here is CASTSRRQGTGETQYF. CDR3 nucleotides: TGTGCCAGCACATCCCGCAGACAGGGAACGGGAGAGACCCAGTACTTC.

In this sample, this clone turned up once. This chain connects TRBV28 to TRBJ2-7; D is possibly TRBD2 (6 bases). V lost 4 bases and J lost 2, with 18 bases in between. Germline V gene lookup returns CDR1 MDHEN and CDR2 SYDVKM. The CDR3 runs 16 residues. The CDR3, as DNA: TGTGCCAGCAGTTACCACGCGGGGATCTACCCCTACGAGCAGTACTTC. Encoded protein: CASSYHAGIYPYEQYF.

A single count supports this clone. The chain has TRBV6-4 and TRBJ2-1; 7 nucleotides match TRBD2. Germline assignment: CDR1 MRHNA and CDR2 SNTAGT. Unmatched junction bases numbered 8, after V lost 0 bases and J lost 9 bases. This CDR3 comprises 15 residues. The CDR3 reads CASSDSNGGVGEQFF. DNA of the CDR3: TGTGCCAGCAGTGACTCGAATGGGGGGGTGGGTGAGCAGTTCTTC.

J is TRBJ1-2 and V is TRBV5-1; D gene unclear. Between the trimmed V and J ends, which lost 0 bases and 4 bases, there was a span of 10 bases. Germline CDR1 and CDR2: SGHRS and YFSETQ. The CDR3 runs to 14 residues. CDR3 residues: CASSLDSFSYGYTF. CDR3 nucleotide sequence: TGCGCCAGCAGCTTGGACAGCTTTTCCTATGGCTACACCTTC.

The rearrangement uses TRBV27 and TRBJ1-6; D is uncertain. CDR3 length equals 15 residues. The germline gives CDR1 MNHEY, CDR2 SMNVEV (reference sequence). The V end lost 6 bases, the J end lost 0 bases, and 9 bases lay between the germline ends. The CDR3 region is CASRDNYSYNSPLHF. The CDR3 region has the DNA TGTGCCAGCAGAGACAATTACTCCTATAATTCACCCCTCCACTTT.

This clone occurred once. This chain links TRBV2 with TRBJ1-5; a possible D gene is TRBD1 (5 bases). Per germline, CDR1 SNHLY and CDR2 FYNNEI. V was cut by 6 bases and J by 3 bases, with 15 bases left in between. The CDR3 is 15 amino acids. The CDR3 protein is CASRPWGGDNQPQHF. CDR3 bases: TGTGCCAGCAGACCTTGGGGGGGGGACAATCAGCCCCAGCATTTT. Looking up the rest from reference TRBV2 and TRBJ1-5 gives the full variable domain: EPEVTQTPSHQVTQMGQEVILRCVPISNHLYFYWYRQILGQKVEFLVSFYNNEISEKSEIFDDQFSVERPDGSNFTLKIRSTKLEDSAMYFCASRPWGGDNQPQHFGDGTRLSIL.

This sequence joins TRBV10-3 and TRBJ1-2; TRBD1 might be the D (6 bases). Per the germline V gene, CDR1 is ENHRY and CDR2 is SYGVKD. The V end was cut by 3 bases, the J end by 3 bases, with 11 bases between. CDR3 length: 14 residues. CDR3 coding DNA: TGTGCCATCAGTGACCAGGGGCAGGACTATGGCTACACCTTC. Its protein is CAISDQGQDYGYTF.

V usage is TRBV5-4 and J usage is TRBJ1-6, with 9 bases aligning to TRBD1. The CDR3 length is 15 residues. CDR1 is SGHNT, CDR2 YYREEE, per germline (reference sequence). The ends lost 4 bases at V and 7 bases at J; junction bases unmatched: 6. The CDR3 DNA reads as TGTGCCAGCAGCAGGGGACAGGGAGAGAATTCACCCCTCCACTTT. This sequence encodes CASSRGQGENSPLHF. The full variable domain, in which reference TRBV5-4 and TRBJ1-6 provide the parts outside the CDR3, is ETGVTQSPTHLIKTRGQQVTLRCSSQSGHNTVSWYQQALGQGPQFIFQYYREEENGRGNFPPRFSGLQFPNYSSELNVNALELDDSALYLCASSRGQGENSPLHFGNGTRLTVT.

The chain joins TRBV5-1 to TRBJ1-1, with unresolved D. The CDR3 extends over 15 amino acids. The germline CDR1 and CDR2 sequences are SGHRS and YFSETQ. V lost 2 bases and J lost 2, with 13 bases in between. DNA for the CDR3: TGCGCCAGCAGCTTACATATGGGCGCAAACACTGAAGCTTTCTTT. Translation gives CASSLHMGANTEAFF.

The chain couples TRBV7-9 to TRBJ1-2; a weak D match, TRBD1 (6 bases). V was cut by 3 bases and J by 3 bases, with 14 bases left in between. This CDR3 has 15 residues. Germline loops: CDR1 SEHNR, CDR2 FQNEAQ (reference sequence). This CDR3 is CASSFQRGIDYGYTF. The CDR3 coding sequence is TGTGCCAGCAGCTTCCAGAGGGGGATAGACTATGGCTACACCTTC.

V is TRBV25-1 and J is TRBJ2-3; 8 nucleotides agree with TRBD2. With V trimmed by 8 bases and J by 9 bases, 16 bases remained unmatched. CDR3 length equals 15 residues. The germline CDR1 and CDR2 sequences are MGHDK and SYGVNS. The CDR3 loop reads CASQEYSGSFYTQYF. The CDR3, as DNA: TGTGCCAGCCAGGAGTACAGCGGGAGTTTCTACACGCAGTATTTT.

This clone was found once. This chain links TRBV28 with TRBJ2-1; D gene uncertain. From germline, CDR1 is MDHEN and CDR2 SYDVKM. V was cut by 6 bases and J by 6 bases, with 6 bases left in between. The CDR3 has 11 residues. The DNA for the CDR3 is TGTGCCAGCAGCCCTTTCAATGAGCAGTTCTTC. It encodes CASSPFNEQFF. The whole variable domain, filled in from reference TRBV28 and TRBJ2-1, reads DVKVTQSSRYLVKRTGEKVFLECVQDMDHENMFWYRQDPGLGLRLIYFSYDVKMKEKGDIPEGYSVSREKKERFSLILESASTNQTSMYLCASSPFNEQFFGPGTRLTVL.

This chain links TRBV6-1 with TRBJ1-5; the match to TRBD1 covers 9 bases. Germline V gene sequence: CDR1 MNHNS, CDR2 SASEGT. V shed 6 bases and J 3 bases; nucleotides not matched to a gene: 6. CDR3 length: 15 amino acids. The CDR3 loop is CASRPGTGLNQPQHF. In DNA form, the CDR3 reads TGTGCCAGCAGACCCGGGACAGGGCTCAATCAGCCCCAGCATTTT.

The chain has TRBV7-2 and TRBJ1-6, with no clear D. The CDR3 has 17 residues. The germline CDR1 and CDR2 sequences are SGHTA and FQGNSA. The ends were cut back, 1 base at V and 9 bases at J, with 19 bases in the middle. The CDR3 loop reads CASSLVTGIKLPSPLHF. CDR3 in DNA: TGTGCCAGCAGCTTAGTAACGGGGATCAAACTCCCTTCACCCCTCCACTTT.

The gene calls are TRBV25-1 and TRBJ2-2, with TRBD1 identical over 7 bases. V was clipped by 2 bases and J by 5 bases; unmatched bases: 11. The CDR3 loop spans 17 amino acids. Germline V gene sequence: CDR1 MGHDK, CDR2 SYGVNS. The CDR3 nucleotides read TGTGCCAGCAGTGAAAAAGGGACAGCCGGGCCAACCGGGGAGCTGTTTTTT. Protein product: CASSEKGTAGPTGELFF.

V is TRBV6-6 and J is TRBJ2-1; D remains unclear. CDR3 length: 12 residues. With 3 bases removed from V and 6 bases from J, the gap between germline ends came to 6 bases. The germline V gene has CDR1 MNHNY and CDR2 SVGAGI (reference sequence). CDR3: CASSYTVNEQFF. The CDR3 DNA follows: TGTGCCAGCAGTTATACAGTCAATGAGCAGTTCTTC.

V gene TRBV6-1 combines with J gene TRBJ1-2; 8 bases map to TRBD1. Germline CDR1 and CDR2: MNHNS and SASEGT. The CDR3 has 15 residues. The trim removed 0 bases at V and 7 bases at J, leaving 7 bases unmatched. The CDR3 region is CASSEALDRATGYTF. The CDR3 DNA follows: TGTGCCAGCAGTGAAGCCCTGGACAGGGCTACTGGCTACACCTTC.

This rearrangement joins TRBV12-5 to TRBJ1-1; the D is unclear. CDR3 length: 13 residues. Trimming shortened V by 4 bases and J by 7 bases, and 13 bases separated the two germline ends. The germline V gene has CDR1 LGHNT and CDR2 FRNRAP. The CDR3 here is CASGSRSPGEAFF. CDR3 sequence (DNA): TGTGCTAGTGGTTCACGCTCGCCAGGTGAAGCTTTCTTT.